This T cell receptor (beta chain) was recovered during a study of cytotoxic CD8 clonotypes in ibrutinib-treated CLL. Findings and caveats of the study: Rising at ibrutinib response, clonality subsequently fell back toward baseline at progression.

The CDR3 is 14 amino acids. V dropped 0 bases and J dropped 7 bases, with 14 bases sitting between them. Germline CDR1 reads SGHDT; CDR2 reads YYEEEE. TCRdb's copy holds only in-frame clones and misses some; the assay was immunoSEQ multiplex PCR. The table records 13,000 to 15,000 clones, under 70% of them present only once. Worth noting for this clone: The antigen is unknown.

The sequencing here drew on PBMCs, taken before ibrutinib treatment. V usage is TRBV5-6 and J usage is TRBJ2-7; D possibly corresponds to TRBD2 (6 bases). The TCR originated in a human donor with chronic lymphocytic leukemia. The CDR3 loop is CASSLGGDAFEQYF. In DNA, the CDR3 is TGTGCCAGCAGCTTGGGCGGGGACGCCTTTGAGCAGTACTTC.